The subject of this entry is one T cell receptor (beta chain). The target antigen is unknown. The data originate from a study of shared clonotypes between healthy human individuals. Study at large: Aged between 18 and 49, the donors were a couple of women and three men.

Study observations and caveats: Among the subsets, naive ones generally showed larger estimated richness than memory ones. The generation probabilities recorded for non-shared clonotypes fell below those of clonotypes shared by all four donors.

Positively selected for CCR7, the CD45RO-negative cells used as naive CD8 cells excluded terminally differentiated effector memory CD45RA+ cells. This table comes from immunoSEQ multiplex PCR, and its TCRdb copy is limited to in-frame clones, with some not included. The sample has about 580,000 clones; roughly 98% are singletons. This CDR3 spans 15 amino acids. V gave up 1 base and J gave up 0 bases, with 10 bases separating them. CDR1 is MNHNS, CDR2 SASEGT, per germline. This chain joins TRBV6-1 and TRBJ2-7, with a tentative D call TRBD1 (6 bases). Sequencing was performed on naive CD8+ T cells sorted from blood. The receptor's source is a man between 25 and 39 years old in good health. The CDR3 region is CASSEEEGVSYEQYF. The CDR3 coding sequence is TGTGCCAGCAGTGAAGAAGAGGGGGTCTCCTACGAGCAGTACTTC.